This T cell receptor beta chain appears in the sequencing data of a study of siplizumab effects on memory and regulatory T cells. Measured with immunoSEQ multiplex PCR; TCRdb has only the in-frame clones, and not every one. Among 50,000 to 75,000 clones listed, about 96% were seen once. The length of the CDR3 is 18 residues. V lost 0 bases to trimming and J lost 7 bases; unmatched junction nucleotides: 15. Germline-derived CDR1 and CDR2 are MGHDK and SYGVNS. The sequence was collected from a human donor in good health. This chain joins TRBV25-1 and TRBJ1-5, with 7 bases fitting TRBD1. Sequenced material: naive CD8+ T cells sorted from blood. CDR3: CASSEYKGGRTGGQPQHF. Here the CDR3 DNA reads TGTGCCAGCAGTGAATATAAAGGGGGAAGGACAGGTGGGCAGCCCCAGCATTTT.